The following is a T cell receptor (beta chain) sequence with its context. What it binds is unknown. Unmatched junction bases numbered 26, after V lost 4 bases and J lost 4 bases. The CDR3 length is 21 residues. The germline CDR1 and CDR2 sequences are LNHDA and SQIVND (reference sequence). The table came from immunoSEQ multiplex PCR; TCRdb's copy has only in-frame clones and leaves some out. The sample holds about 61,000 clones; 81% are singletons and the top ten take 20% to 30%. The data belong to a study of T cell responses to AZD1222 COVID-19 vaccine. Whole-study results and caveats: Compared with day 0, the breadth and depth of the Spike-specific TCR repertoire rose significantly after two doses of AZD1222. Spike-wide coverage was observed for vaccine-associated CD4 TCRs, with dominant responses at 160-218 and 743-854. Among the donors, most were white British and more were female, and clonal diversity was possibly underestimated.

The V gene is TRBV19, the J gene TRBJ1-1; TRBD1 matches 8 bases. The sample in question was peripheral blood, obtained 28 days after the second AZD1222 dose. The sequence derives from an adult who received the AZD1222 COVID-19 vaccine. CDR3 coding DNA: TGTGCCAGTAGTACCTGGGGGTTCGCGTCGGACAGGGCGGCTCGGGGCACTGAAGCTTTCTTT. Amino acids: CASSTWGFASDRAARGTEAFF.